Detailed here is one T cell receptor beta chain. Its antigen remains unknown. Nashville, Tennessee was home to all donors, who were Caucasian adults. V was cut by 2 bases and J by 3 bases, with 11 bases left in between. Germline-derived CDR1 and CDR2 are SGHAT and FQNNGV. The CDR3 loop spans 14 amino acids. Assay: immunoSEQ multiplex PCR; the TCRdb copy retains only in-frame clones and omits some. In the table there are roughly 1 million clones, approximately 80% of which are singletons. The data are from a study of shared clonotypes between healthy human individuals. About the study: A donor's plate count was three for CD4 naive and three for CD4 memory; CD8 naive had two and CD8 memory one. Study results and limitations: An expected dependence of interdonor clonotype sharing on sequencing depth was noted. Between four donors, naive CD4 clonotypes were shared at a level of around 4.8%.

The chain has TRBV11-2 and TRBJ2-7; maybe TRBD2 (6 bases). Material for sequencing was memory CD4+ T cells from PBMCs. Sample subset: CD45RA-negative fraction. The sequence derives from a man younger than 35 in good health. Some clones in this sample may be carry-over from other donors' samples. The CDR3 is CASSLSLARYEQYF. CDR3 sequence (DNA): TGTGCCAGCAGCTTAAGCCTAGCGCGCTACGAGCAGTACTTC.